One sample yielded the 21 T cell receptor beta chains listed below, sequenced in a study of OX40 agonist ivuxolimab in advanced cancers. Some clones are missing from TCRdb's copy, which holds only in-frame ones; the method was immunoSEQ multiplex PCR. The profile shows under 85,000 clones, approximately 85% of them singletons. This specimen was CD4+ or CD8+ T cells sorted from blood, taken in a trial of the OX40 agonist ivuxolimab. The receptors derive from an adult with an advanced solid tumor such as melanoma, head and neck, liver or kidney cancer.

The V and J genes are TRBV30 and TRBJ2-5; D unclear. Germline CDR1 is GTSNPN and CDR2 is SVGIG (reference sequence). Trimming cost V 2 bases and J 7 bases, with 11 bases left between them. The CDR3 contains 12 residues. The CDR3 sequence: CAWSRPSRTQYF. The DNA of the CDR3 is TGTGCCTGGAGTAGACCTTCGAGGACCCAGTACTTC.

J is TRBJ1-5 and V is TRBV28; D gene ambiguous. Germline assignment: CDR1 MDHEN and CDR2 SYDVKM. CDR3 length: 12 amino acids. Trimming removed 2 bases at V and 10 bases at J, with 9 bases between. The CDR3, as DNA: TGTGCCAGCAGTTTAAAAAGTTCTCCCCAGCATTTT. It encodes CASSLKSSPQHF.

The chain couples TRBV5-8 to TRBJ2-5, with TRBD1 identical over 10 bases. V trimming: 4 bases; J trimming: 5 bases; junction bases outside the gene matches: 11. In germline, CDR1 is SGHTS, CDR2 YDEGEE. The CDR3 totals 16 residues. The CDR3 bases are TGTGCCAGCAGCCGCCAGACAGGGGGCTCGAGCGAGACCCAGTACTTC. It encodes CASSRQTGGSSETQYF.

V usage is TRBV4-1 and J usage is TRBJ2-5; D is undetermined. Germline assignment: CDR1 MGHRA and CDR2 YSYEKL. CDR3 length equals 15 residues. With 2 bases removed from V and 0 bases from J, the gap between germline ends came to 10 bases. The CDR3 coding sequence is TGCGCCAGCAGCCAATTCCCGGAATACCAAGAGACCCAGTACTTC. It codes for CASSQFPEYQETQYF.

This clone has a handful of counts. The chain joins TRBV27 to TRBJ2-3; D is uncertain. V lost 3 bases and J lost 4, with 5 bases in between. The CDR3 extends over 12 amino acids. CDR1 and CDR2 from the germline V gene are MNHEY and SMNVEV (reference sequence). The CDR3 sequence: CASSFSADTQYF. The CDR3 DNA reads as TGTGCCAGCAGTTTTTCCGCAGATACGCAGTATTTT.

The chain joins TRBV5-6 to TRBJ1-1; TRBD1 matches 12 bases. J gave up 8 bases and V 6 bases, and 17 bases lay outside the gene matches. The CDR3 extends over 17 amino acids. The germline V gene has CDR1 SGHDT and CDR2 YYEEEE. In DNA form, the CDR3 reads TGTGCCAGCATCAGGGGACAGGGGGCGGGAGACTCACCCGAAGCTTTCTTT. Amino acids: CASIRGQGAGDSPEAFF.

The genes are TRBV13 and TRBJ2-1; D is unresolved. The CDR3 sequence is 14 residues long. Trimming shortened V by 5 bases and J by 8 bases, and 16 bases separated the two germline ends. Germline CDR1 reads PRHDT; CDR2 reads FYEKMQ (reference sequence). CDR3 DNA: TGTGCCAGCAGCCCCCCCGCCCCGGTCGATGAGCAGTTCTTC. It translates to CASSPPAPVDEQFF.

Only one count was recorded for this clone. Other DNA sequences in this specimen translate into the identical CDR3. This rearrangement joins TRBV11-3 to TRBJ1-2, with 7 bases identical to TRBD1. Per the germline V gene, CDR1 is SGHNT and CDR2 is YENEEA. This CDR3 comprises 12 residues. With V trimmed by 5 bases and J by 6 bases, 3 bases remained unmatched. CDR3 coding DNA: TGTGCCAGCAGCCGACAGGGAGATGGCTACACCTTC. Translated: CASSRQGDGYTF. Full variable domain (outside the CDR3, taken from reference TRBV11-3 and TRBJ1-2): EAGVVQSPRYKIIEKKQPVAFWCNPISGHNTLYWYLQNLGQGPELLIRYENEEAVDDSQLPKDRFSAERLKGVDSTLKIQPAELGDSAVYLCASSRQGDGYTFGSGTRLTVV.

The chain recombines TRBV5-1 with TRBJ2-3; unclear D gene. Per germline, CDR1 SGHRS and CDR2 YFSETQ. V was clipped by 4 bases and J by 0 bases, with 12 bases between them. The CDR3 sequence is 15 residues long. The CDR3 DNA reads as TGCGCCAGCAGCCCGGACGGAATAAGCACAGATACGCAGTATTTT. It encodes CASSPDGISTDTQYF.

This clone was counted a single time. The chain is built from TRBV19 and TRBJ2-7; D ambiguous. Germline V CDR1 and CDR2: LNHDA, SQIVND (reference sequence). CDR3 length equals 16 residues. V was shortened by 2 bases and J by 5 bases, with 19 bases between the two germline ends. CDR3 in amino acids: CASSISFRSLIDEQYF. DNA for the CDR3: TGTGCCAGTAGTATAAGTTTCAGATCCTTGATCGACGAGCAGTACTTC.

V and J are TRBV7-9 and TRBJ1-2, with D possibly TRBD1 on 6 matching bases. The V end was cut by 2 bases, the J end by 4 bases, with 14 bases between. The CDR3 totals 15 residues. Germline assignment: CDR1 SEHNR and CDR2 FQNEAQ (reference sequence). The CDR3 here is CASSLIRGESYGYTF. The CDR3, as DNA: TGTGCCAGCAGCTTAATTAGGGGGGAGAGCTATGGCTACACCTTC.

This sequence joins TRBV7-9 and TRBJ1-1, with D tentatively TRBD1 (5 bases). The CDR3 sequence is 14 residues long. V dropped 2 bases and J dropped 1 base, with 8 bases sitting between them. Germline V gene data show CDR1 as SEHNR and CDR2 as FQNEAQ (reference sequence). CDR3 nucleotide sequence: TGTGCCAGCAGCTTAAGTCAGGGGAACACTGAAGCTTTCTTT. Protein: CASSLSQGNTEAFF.

The genes are TRBV19 and TRBJ1-4; D might be TRBD1 (6 bases). There are 14 residues in the CDR3. CDR1 and CDR2 from the germline V gene are LNHDA and SQIVND (reference sequence). V was cut by 7 bases and J by 4 bases, with 13 bases left in between. CDR3 amino acids: CASKLDRDNEKLFF. The DNA of the CDR3 is TGTGCCAGTAAATTGGACAGAGATAATGAAAAACTGTTTTTT.

The chain couples TRBV4-2 to TRBJ2-1; 13 nucleotides align to TRBD2. Germline V CDR1 and CDR2: LGHNA, YNFKEQ. The junction had 8 bases not matched to a gene; V was cut back by 0 bases and J by 0 bases. The CDR3 spans 20 residues. The CDR3 bases are TGTGCCAGCAGCCAAGAAGGACTAGCGGGAGTTCAAAGCTCCTACAATGAGCAGTTCTTC. Translating it yields CASSQEGLAGVQSSYNEQFF.

This clone was seen a single time. V and J are TRBV5-1 and TRBJ2-3; 13 positions agree with TRBD2. After removal of 4 bases from V and 2 bases from J, the junction contained 7 bases not matched to a gene. Germline loops: CDR1 SGHRS, CDR2 YFSETQ. The CDR3 sequence is 17 residues long. CDR3 sequence reads: CASSPPGLAGTTDTQYF. CDR3 nucleotides: TGCGCCAGCAGCCCTCCGGGACTAGCGGGAACCACAGATACGCAGTATTTT.

This clone was picked up one time. The chain uses TRBV19 and TRBJ1-1; unclear D gene. V lost 3 bases to trimming and J lost 4 bases, with 9 bases between them. This CDR3 is 13 amino acids long. Germline values: CDR1 LNHDA, CDR2 SQIVND (reference sequence). The CDR3 reads CASSIRAFTEAFF. CDR3 DNA: TGTGCCAGTAGTATCCGGGCTTTCACTGAAGCTTTCTTT.

This chain uses TRBV2 with TRBJ1-4; D is unclear. V lost 6 bases, J lost 0 bases, and 8 bases lay in between. This CDR3 region has 14 residues. Germline assignment: CDR1 SNHLY and CDR2 FYNNEI. CDR3 residues: CASRAGSTNEKLFF. The CDR3 DNA reads TGTGCCAGCAGGGCGGGGTCAACTAATGAAAAACTGTTTTTT.

J is TRBJ1-2 and V is TRBV28; no firm D call. The CDR3 runs to 12 residues. The germline gives CDR1 MDHEN, CDR2 SYDVKM. V lost 7 bases, J lost 1 base, and 7 bases lay in between. DNA of the CDR3: TGTGCCAGCATGAGTGATAACTATGGCTACACCTTC. This sequence encodes CASMSDNYGYTF.

The chain employs TRBV27 and TRBJ1-1, with D possibly TRBD1 on 6 matching bases. This CDR3 is 15 amino acids long. V gave up 6 bases and J gave up 5 bases, with 19 bases separating them. Germline values: CDR1 MNHEY, CDR2 SMNVEV (reference sequence). CDR3 in DNA: TGTGCCAGCAGAATGGACGGGGGCGTAGGAACTGAAGCTTTCTTT. It yields the protein CASRMDGGVGTEAFF.

V gene TRBV6-6 combines with J gene TRBJ2-3; 10 bases are shared with TRBD2. Trimming at V came to 6 bases and at J to 6 bases, leaving 9 bases not matched to a gene. This CDR3 is built from 15 residues. Germline CDR1 is MNHNY and CDR2 is SVGAGI (reference sequence). In nucleotides, the CDR3 is TGTGCCAGCAGCCGACCCACTAGCGGGACGGATACGCAGTATTTT. Amino acids: CASSRPTSGTDTQYF.

The chain uses TRBV5-1 and TRBJ2-5, with D hard to call. CDR3 length: 12 amino acids. The V gene lost 6 bases and the J gene lost 0 bases, with 6 bases spanning the gap. Per germline, CDR1 SGHRS and CDR2 YFSETQ. Written as DNA, the CDR3 is TGCGCCAGCAAGCCAGACCAAGAGACCCAGTACTTC. It is translated as CASKPDQETQYF.